This T cell receptor (beta chain) emerged from a study of shared clonotypes between healthy human individuals. This clone was seen a single time. What it binds is not known. Germline CDR1 reads KGHSH; CDR2 reads LQKENI. Trimming shortened V by 3 bases and J by 6 bases, and 8 bases separated the two germline ends. The CDR3 runs 13 residues. Replicate sorted-subset PCRs were loaded with around 200 ng DNA, approximately 31,000 T cell genomes. Per the authors' pipeline: Junction-only immunoSEQ data arrived without quality scores, meaning filtering differed. This table comes from immunoSEQ multiplex PCR, and its TCRdb copy is limited to in-frame clones, with some not included. The V and J calls and clone size are taken from that table; D and trimming were inferred from the DNA. The sample yields about 1,500,000 clones, roughly 96% seen once. Findings and caveats of the study: Specimens sampled were limited to blood, with tissue repertoires likely differing. In a few donors, around 5% of naive CD4 clonotypes appeared in common.

The sequencing sample was made of naive CD4+ T cells sorted from blood. As for subset: CD45RA+ positively selected. The rearrangement joins TRBV18 to TRBJ2-2, with no clear D. The sequence was obtained from a man aged 25 to 40 in good health. The CDR3 sequence: CASSPSGSGELFF. For the CDR3, the DNA is TGTGCCAGCTCACCGTCCGGGTCCGGGGAGCTGTTTTTT.